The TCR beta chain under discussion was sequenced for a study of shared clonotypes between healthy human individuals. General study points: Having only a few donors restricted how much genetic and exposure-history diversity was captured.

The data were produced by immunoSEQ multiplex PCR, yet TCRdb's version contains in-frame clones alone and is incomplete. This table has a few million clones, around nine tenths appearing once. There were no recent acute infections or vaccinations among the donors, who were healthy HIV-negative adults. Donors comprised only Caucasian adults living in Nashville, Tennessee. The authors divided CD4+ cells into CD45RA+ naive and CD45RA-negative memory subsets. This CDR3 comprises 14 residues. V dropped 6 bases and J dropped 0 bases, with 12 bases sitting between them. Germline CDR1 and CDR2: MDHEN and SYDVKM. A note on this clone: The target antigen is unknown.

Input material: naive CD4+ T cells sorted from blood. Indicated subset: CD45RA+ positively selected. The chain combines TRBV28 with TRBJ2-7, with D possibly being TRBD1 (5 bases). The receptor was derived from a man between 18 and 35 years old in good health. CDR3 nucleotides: TGTGCCAGCAGCCAGACGACAGTCTCCTACGAGCAGTACTTC. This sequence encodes CASSQTTVSYEQYF. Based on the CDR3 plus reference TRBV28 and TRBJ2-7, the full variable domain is DVKVTQSSRYLVKRTGEKVFLECVQDMDHENMFWYRQDPGLGLRLIYFSYDVKMKEKGDIPEGYSVSREKKERFSLILESASTNQTSMYLCASSQTTVSYEQYFGPGTRLTVT.